This TCR beta chain appears in the sequencing data of a study of OX40 agonist ivuxolimab in advanced cancers. Across the study: Two patients with cutaneous melanoma and one with hepatocellular carcinoma, three in total, showed partial responses.

Study-level findings and limits: Within 6 weeks, CD4+ and CD8+ blood T cells expanded clonally at 0.1 to 3.0 mg/kg. On average, CD8+ T cells had more expanded clones than CD4+. Low levels of normalized T-cell clonal expansion also appeared in some nonresponders.

Points on this clone: What it binds is not known.

Generated by immunoSEQ multiplex PCR, the TCRdb table keeps only in-frame clones and is missing some. In the table there are roughly 92,000 clones, about 92% of which are singletons. Sample: CD4+ or CD8+ T cells sorted from blood, taken in a trial of the OX40 agonist ivuxolimab. This TCR was recovered from an adult with an advanced solid tumor such as melanoma, head and neck, liver or kidney cancer.

The CDR3 nucleotides are TGTGCCAGCAGCGATTTTATGGATGAGCAGTTCTTC. Its translation is CASSDFMDEQFF. J is TRBJ2-1 and V is TRBV9, with D uncertain. Germline-derived CDR1 and CDR2 are SGDLS and YYNGEE. The CDR3 has 12 amino acids. The germline V and J ends were trimmed by 3 bases and 8 bases, with 9 bases remaining between them.